The clone carrying this T cell receptor (beta chain) occurred many times. Its antigen is unidentified. CDR1 MNHNS and CDR2 SASEGT come from the germline V gene. This CDR3 spans 12 amino acids. Between the trimmed V and J ends, which lost 5 bases and 6 bases, there was a span of 11 bases. The entry originates in a study of early T cells in non-severe SARS-CoV-2 infection. In the study overall: Bulk RNA isolated from unsorted whole blood underwent sequencing; chains were not paired. Regarding the study as a whole: CD4 and private specificities were missed by VDJdb matching, which favored anti-spike CD8 responses.

The TCR library protocol was used to attach unique molecular identifiers. These identifiers were attached to individual cDNA molecules. TCRdb passed the 5' RACE reads through MiXCR, listing each CDR3 protein once. The sample has fewer than 50,000 distinct CDR3 sequences, roughly 4% seen once. Sequencing input: whole blood. This sequence originates from an adult who was a healthcare worker with PCR-confirmed SARS-CoV-2 infection or an uninfected control (not recorded which). The chain is built from TRBV6-1 and TRBJ2-7, with D possibly being TRBD2 (5 bases). CDR3 in DNA: TGTGCCAGCAGTCGACTATGGGTCGAGCAGTACTTC. This encodes CASSRLWVEQYF.